One and the same sample provided the 29 T cell receptor beta chains below, sequenced in a study of identifying expanded T cells in peripheral blood. Assay used: immunoSEQ multiplex PCR; TCRdb lists only in-frame clones, some missing. The data contain 70,000 or so clones, around 90% of them singletons. The sequenced sample consisted of blood. These receptors originate from a person between 18 and 75 years old in good health.

V usage is TRBV4-2 and J usage is TRBJ1-3; D gene ambiguous. Trimming shortened V by 0 bases and J by 7 bases, and 13 bases separated the two germline ends. The germline gives CDR1 LGHNA, CDR2 YNFKEQ. CDR3 length equals 15 residues. DNA of the CDR3: TGTGCCAGCAGCCAAGAATCGGCATATGCTAACACCATATATTTT. Protein product: CASSQESAYANTIYF.

The chain has TRBV5-1 and TRBJ2-1, with D hard to call. Germline V lookup: CDR1 SGHRS, CDR2 YFSETQ. The CDR3 is 13 residues long. The V end was cut by 0 bases, the J end by 5 bases, with 6 bases between. The CDR3 protein is CASSLGHNNEQFF. The CDR3 DNA reads TGCGCCAGCAGCTTGGGGCATAACAATGAGCAGTTCTTC. The full variable domain, with the rest looked up from reference TRBV5-1 and TRBJ2-1, is KAGVTQTPRYLIKTRGQQVTLSCSPISGHRSVSWYQQTPGQGLQFLFEYFSETQRNKGNFPGRFSGRQFSNSRSEMNVSTLELGDSALYLCASSLGHNNEQFFGPGTRLTVL.

This chain uses TRBV18 with TRBJ2-2; 7 positions agree with TRBD1. Looked up from germline, CDR1 is KGHSH and CDR2 is LQKENI. The CDR3 totals 17 residues. V dropped 4 bases and J dropped 0; count of bases not matched to a gene: 8. Here the CDR3 reads CASSRVQGWTNTGELFF. The CDR3 DNA is TGTGCCAGCTCACGAGTACAGGGGTGGACGAACACCGGGGAGCTGTTTTTT.

V gene TRBV25-1 combines with J gene TRBJ2-5, with a possible D match to TRBD2 (6 bases). The CDR3 contains 16 residues. CDR1 and CDR2 (germline): MGHDK, SYGVNS. Trimming shortened V by 3 bases and J by 3 bases, and 17 bases separated the two germline ends. The CDR3 reads CASSDSRLGGKETQYF. CDR3 sequence (DNA): TGTGCCAGCAGTGATAGCCGCCTTGGGGGGAAAGAGACCCAGTACTTC.

The rearrangement joins TRBV7-2 to TRBJ1-2; 11 bases line up with TRBD1. The CDR3 is 14 residues long. The junction had 5 bases not matched to a gene; V was cut back by 4 bases and J by 7 bases. Germline V gene sequence: CDR1 SGHTA, CDR2 FQGNSA. The CDR3 loop reads CASSYRDRGTGYTF. The CDR3 DNA sequence: TGTGCCAGCAGCTACCGGGACAGGGGGACTGGCTACACCTTC.

The CDR3 bases are TGTGCCAGCAGTTTAAGTCGTCAGCCCCAGCATTTT. Encoded protein: CASSLSRQPQHF. The V and J genes are TRBV28 and TRBJ1-5; D not resolved. CDR1 is MDHEN, CDR2 SYDVKM, per germline. V gave up 2 bases and J gave up 6 bases, with 5 bases separating them. The CDR3 has 12 amino acids.

The chain combines TRBV6-5 with TRBJ2-7; unclear D gene. The CDR3 is 13 residues long. Germline-derived CDR1 and CDR2 are MNHEY and SVGAGI. V lost 3 bases to trimming and J lost 3 bases, with 9 bases between them. The CDR3 DNA reads as TGTGCCAGCAGTTATCTCGTGGGCTACGAGCAGTACTTC. Translation gives CASSYLVGYEQYF.

This sequence joins TRBV28 and TRBJ2-5, with D possibly TRBD2 on 6 matching bases. V lost 8 bases and J lost 4, with 8 bases in between. Looked up from germline, CDR1 is MDHEN and CDR2 is SYDVKM. The CDR3 length is 11 residues. CDR3 protein: CASGGGETQYF. The CDR3 region has the DNA TGTGCCAGCGGGGGAGGAGAGACCCAGTACTTC.

The chain carries TRBV6-5 and TRBJ2-7, with D tentatively TRBD2 (6 bases). Trimming pared 5 bases from V and 0 bases from J, leaving 14 bases between. The CDR3 is 15 amino acids. Germline CDR1 MNHEY, CDR2 SVGAGI. CDR3 sequence reads: CASSRHRESSYEQYF. The CDR3 DNA reads TGTGCCAGCAGTCGCCACCGGGAGAGCTCCTACGAGCAGTACTTC.

The chain joins TRBV5-1 to TRBJ2-5, with 7 bases lining up with TRBD2. Trimming at V came to 5 bases and at J to 5 bases, leaving 12 bases not matched to a gene. Germline V gene data show CDR1 as SGHRS and CDR2 as YFSETQ. The CDR3 sequence is 15 residues long. CDR3 region: CASRDRTSLGETQYF. CDR3 coding DNA: TGCGCCAGCAGAGACCGGACTAGTCTAGGGGAGACCCAGTACTTC.

The rearrangement joins TRBV11-1 to TRBJ2-5, with 15 bases that match TRBD2. Germline lookup yields CDR1 SGHAT and CDR2 FQDESV (reference sequence). This CDR3 spans 17 amino acids. Losses at the gene ends were 5 bases for V and 5 bases for J; bases not matched to a gene: 9. The CDR3 reads CASSPRLGLAGGETQYF. The CDR3 DNA reads TGTGCCAGCAGCCCGCGTCTCGGACTAGCGGGAGGGGAGACCCAGTACTTC.

This chain connects TRBV12-5 to TRBJ2-3, with 10 bases identical to TRBD1. Germline-derived CDR1 and CDR2 are LGHNT and FRNRAP. J gave up 11 bases and V 6 bases, and 11 bases lay outside the gene matches. The CDR3 is 14 residues long. The CDR3 is CASGGTGATIRQYF. DNA for the CDR3: TGTGCTAGTGGAGGGACAGGGGCGACGATTAGGCAGTATTTT.

The CDR3 bases are TGTGCCAGCAGCTTGGGCAGGGCAACCACCGGGGAGCTGTTTTTT. Its protein is CASSLGRATTGELFF. The chain links TRBV5-4 to TRBJ2-2; TRBD1 is a possible D gene (5 bases). This CDR3 is built from 15 residues. V lost 0 bases, J lost 4 bases, and 10 bases lay in between. Germline assignment: CDR1 SGHNT and CDR2 YYREEE (reference sequence).

The V and J genes are TRBV6-5 and TRBJ2-1; TRBD2 aligns across 9 bases. V lost 8 bases and J lost 1; bases outside the gene matches: 6. The germline V gene has CDR1 MNHEY and CDR2 SVGAGI. The CDR3 runs to 15 residues. DNA of the CDR3: TGTGCCAGCGGGGAGCGGGAGGCTTCCTACAATGAGCAGTTCTTC. Translated: CASGEREASYNEQFF.

The chain is built from TRBV7-2 and TRBJ2-3; D is unclear. Trimming left V 6 bases short and J 6 bases short, with 16 bases between. The CDR3 totals 14 residues. Germline CDR1 SGHTA, CDR2 FQGNSA. CDR3 sequence: CASRYGVDGDTQYF. CDR3 coding DNA: TGTGCCAGCAGGTACGGAGTAGATGGGGATACGCAGTATTTT.

This CDR3 reads CASSRETGNVAFF. CDR3 bases: TGTGCCAGCAGCCGTGAGACAGGGAATGTAGCTTTCTTT. This chain uses TRBV7-9 with TRBJ1-1; 7 bases fit TRBD1. Trimming cost V 5 bases and J 10 bases; bases outside gene matches: 10. The CDR3 length is 13 residues. The germline gives CDR1 SEHNR, CDR2 FQNEAQ (reference sequence). Together with reference TRBV7-9 and TRBJ1-1, the CDR3 gives the full variable domain: DTGVSQNPRHKITKRGQNVTFRCDPISEHNRLYWYRQTLGQGPEFLTYFQNEAQLEKSRLLSDRFSAERPKGSFSTLEIQRTEQGDSAMYLCASSRETGNVAFFGQGTRLTVV.

V usage is TRBV9 and J usage is TRBJ2-3; D is possibly TRBD2 (6 bases). V was shortened by 4 bases and J by 0 bases, with 15 bases between the two germline ends. Germline CDR1 is SGDLS and CDR2 is YYNGEE. The CDR3 has 16 amino acids. CDR3 in DNA: TGTGCCAGCAGCCCTCTCGGGGGATCTAGCACAGATACGCAGTATTTT. It translates to CASSPLGGSSTDTQYF.

This chain links TRBV13 with TRBJ1-1; a weak D match, TRBD1 (5 bases). From germline, CDR1 is PRHDT and CDR2 FYEKMQ (reference sequence). This CDR3 is 11 amino acids long. Trimming left V 6 bases short and J 9 bases short, with 11 bases between. The CDR3 bases are TGTGCCAGCAGTGGGACCGGGAAAGCTTTCTTT. Protein product: CASSGTGKAFF.

This clone appeared once. The CDR3, as DNA: TGTGCCAGCGAAGCGGAGGCCGACACAGATACGCAGTATTTT. This encodes CASEAEADTDTQYF. The chain links TRBV10-3 to TRBJ2-3, with D maybe TRBD2 (5 bases). The germline V gene encodes CDR1 ENHRY and CDR2 SYGVKD. With 10 bases removed from V and 2 bases from J, the gap between germline ends came to 16 bases. There are 14 residues in the CDR3.

The rearrangement uses TRBV7-2 and TRBJ2-4; D possibly corresponds to TRBD2 (6 bases). CDR3 length equals 15 residues. Germline V CDR1 and CDR2: SGHTA, FQGNSA. Trimming left V 5 bases short and J 6 bases short, with 17 bases between. The CDR3 DNA is TGTGCCAGCAGCCCCGGCGGGGCCTCGAGAAACATTCAGTACTTC. As protein: CASSPGGASRNIQYF.

This chain uses TRBV29-1 with TRBJ1-4; perhaps TRBD1 as D (5 bases). V was trimmed by 5 bases and J by 7 bases, leaving 20 bases between them. CDR3 length: 15 amino acids. CDR1 and CDR2 (germline): SQVTM, ANQGSEA. Here the CDR3 DNA reads TGCAGCGTTAGTTCTTTCCAGGGAGGGGCTGAAAAACTGTTTTTT. Its protein is CSVSSFQGGAEKLFF.

The gene calls are TRBV7-3 and TRBJ1-1, with D perhaps matching TRBD1 (6 bases). The CDR3 contains 13 residues. V was shortened by 2 bases and J by 11 bases, with 15 bases between the two germline ends. Per germline, CDR1 SGHTA and CDR2 FQGTGA. The CDR3 sequence is CASSLDWAGEAFF. CDR3 nucleotides: TGTGCCAGCAGCTTAGATTGGGCAGGGGAGGCTTTCTTT.

The chain joins TRBV7-2 to TRBJ2-5; 7 bases match TRBD2. Germline trimming cut 2 bases from V and 7 bases from J; bases unmatched to any gene: 4. The CDR3 runs to 13 residues. The germline V gene encodes CDR1 SGHTA and CDR2 FQGNSA. CDR3 in DNA: TGTGCCAGCAGCTTAAGCGGGACGGGGACCCAGTACTTC. This encodes CASSLSGTGTQYF. Variable domain in full (rest from reference TRBV7-2 and TRBJ2-5): GAGVSQSPSNKVTEKGKDVELRCDPISGHTALYWYRQSLGQGLEFLIYFQGNSAPDKSGLPSDRFSAERTGGSVSTLTIQRTQQEDSAVYLCASSLSGTGTQYFGPGTRLLVL.

This chain links TRBV5-6 with TRBJ2-7; 11 bases are shared with TRBD2. V shed 4 bases and J 5 bases; nucleotides not matched to a gene: 11. This CDR3 contains 16 residues. Germline V gene lookup returns CDR1 SGHDT and CDR2 YYEEEE. As DNA, the CDR3 is TGTGCCAGCAGCCCGTTGAAGACTAGCGGGATCAACGAGCAGTACTTC. Amino acid sequence: CASSPLKTSGINEQYF.

The chain joins TRBV18 to TRBJ2-2; 9 bases match TRBD2. Germline CDR1 is KGHSH and CDR2 is LQKENI. V dropped 2 bases and J dropped 2; count of bases not matched to a gene: 3. This CDR3 region has 16 residues. DNA for the CDR3: TGTGCCAGCTCACCAAGACTAGCGGCCAACACCGGGGAGCTGTTTTTT. Translating gives CASSPRLAANTGELFF.

This chain joins TRBV7-6 and TRBJ2-1; D is perhaps TRBD1 or TRBD2 (5 bases each). Trimming left V 1 base short and J 0 bases short, with 10 bases between. The CDR3 contains 16 residues. The germline gives CDR1 SGHVS, CDR2 FNYEAQ. CDR3 sequence: CASSLGGSSSYNEQFF. The CDR3 region has the DNA TGTGCCAGCAGCTTAGGGGGGAGTAGCTCCTACAATGAGCAGTTCTTC.

This clone was seen a few times. The V and J genes are TRBV7-8 and TRBJ2-1, with D uncertain. Germline CDR1 is SGHVS and CDR2 is FQNEAQ. V lost 0 bases to trimming and J lost 8 bases, with 14 bases between them. The CDR3 is made up of 15 amino acids. CDR3 sequence reads: CASSLANPIRDEQFF. DNA for the CDR3: TGTGCCAGCAGCTTAGCGAACCCAATCCGGGATGAGCAGTTCTTC.

V and J are TRBV7-2 and TRBJ1-2; the D is unclear. CDR3 length: 15 residues. Germline V gives CDR1 SGHTA, CDR2 FQGNSA. Trimming cost V 6 bases and J 0 bases, with 14 bases left between them. The chain's CDR3 is CASSLWAGANYGYTF. In nucleotides, the CDR3 is TGTGCCAGCAGTCTTTGGGCGGGAGCTAACTATGGCTACACCTTC.

Concerning this clone: An end of the junction differs from the germline gene, which may be a read error. Other DNA variants within this sample encode the same CDR3. This chain connects TRBV7-2 to TRBJ2-2; tentatively, D is TRBD2 (5 bases). The germline V gene has CDR1 SGHTA and CDR2 FQGNSA. The CDR3 is 18 residues long. The CDR3 reads CASSLSPFSGSNTGELFF. CDR3 in DNA: TGTGCCAGCAGCTTATCCCCCTTCAGCGGATCGAACACCGGGGAGCTGTTCTTT.